Below are 29 T cell receptor beta chains sequenced from a single sample in a study of CD8 T cells in Susac syndrome. Random hexamers served to reverse transcribe roughly 0.5 to 1 ug RNA. Each CDR3 protein is one row after TCRdb ran MiXCR on the immunoSEQ multiplex PCR reads. The data contain 45,000 to 60,000 distinct CDR3 sequences, just over 90% of them seen just once; the ten biggest clones take up approximately 0.49%. The sequencing input was CD8+ T cells from PBMCs. The origin of the receptors is a human donor with multiple sclerosis.

The V gene is TRBV29-1, the J gene TRBJ1-6; 7 nucleotides agree with TRBD1. J gave up 9 bases and V 4 bases, and 6 bases lay outside the gene matches. Looked up from germline, CDR1 is SQVTM and CDR2 is ANQGSEA. The CDR3 is 13 amino acids. CDR3 residues: CSVGGTEGSPLHF. CDR3 nucleotides: TGCAGCGTTGGGGGGACAGAGGGTTCACCCCTCCACTTT.

The chain is built from TRBV28 and TRBJ1-5, with unresolved D. Germline V CDR1 and CDR2: MDHEN, SYDVKM. V lost 6 bases and J 6 bases, leaving 15 bases between the germline ends. CDR3 size: 14 residues. Here the CDR3 reads CASRLGRVTQPQHF. The CDR3 DNA reads TGTGCCAGCAGACTCGGGAGGGTCACTCAGCCCCAGCATTTT.

The rearrangement joins TRBV14 to TRBJ2-3; TRBD1 agrees at 10 bases. V was clipped by 4 bases and J by 13 bases; unmatched bases: 2. This CDR3 is 11 amino acids long. Germline-derived CDR1 and CDR2 are SGHDN and FVKESK. CDR3: CASSLDRGKYF. Here the CDR3 DNA reads TGTGCCAGCAGCCTGGACAGGGGGAAGTATTTT.

The chain employs TRBV3-1 and TRBJ2-7, with no clear D. With 2 bases removed from V and 3 bases from J, the gap between germline ends came to 5 bases. The CDR3 runs 12 residues. CDR1 and CDR2 (germline): LGHDT, YNNKEL (reference sequence). CDR3 coding DNA: TGTGCCAGCAGCCAATGGGGCTACGAGCAGTACTTC. The encoded protein is CASSQWGYEQYF.

The chain carries TRBV9 and TRBJ2-5; D is unclear. The CDR3 is 12 amino acids. The germline gives CDR1 SGDLS, CDR2 YYNGEE. V shed 5 bases and J shed 0 bases, with 5 bases lying between them. The CDR3 sequence is CASRGDQETQYF. In DNA form, the CDR3 reads TGTGCCAGCAGAGGAGACCAAGAGACCCAGTACTTC.

The chain carries TRBV7-9 and TRBJ2-7, with a tentative D call TRBD2 (7 bases). Trimming took off 10 bases at V and 5 bases at J, with 15 bases between the two ends. CDR3 length: 12 residues. Per the germline V gene, CDR1 is SEHNR and CDR2 is FQNEAQ (reference sequence). The CDR3 sequence is CAISLGGHEQYF. The CDR3 DNA is TGTGCCATCTCTCTGGGGGGGCACGAGCAGTACTTC. The complete variable domain, with remaining parts taken from reference TRBV7-9 and TRBJ2-7, reads DTGVSQNPRHKITKRGQNVTFRCDPISEHNRLYWYRQTLGQGPEFLTYFQNEAQLEKSRLLSDRFSAERPKGSFSTLEIQRTEQGDSAMYLCAISLGGHEQYFGPGTRLTVT.

V is TRBV4-1 and J is TRBJ1-1; D remains unclear. V shed 5 bases and J shed 0 bases, with 10 bases lying between them. CDR1 MGHRA and CDR2 YSYEKL come from the germline V gene. The CDR3 runs to 14 residues. The CDR3 nucleotides read TGCGCCAGCAGCGAGAACAGCCTGAACACTGAAGCTTTCTTT. Its protein is CASSENSLNTEAFF.

This chain links TRBV29-1 with TRBJ1-1; D is ambiguous. Per germline, CDR1 SQVTM and CDR2 ANQGSEA. V lost 1 base, J lost 0 bases, and 0 bases lay in between. CDR3 length equals 11 residues. The CDR3 loop reads CSVEVNTEAFF. The DNA of the CDR3 is TGCAGCGTTGAAGTGAACACTGAAGCTTTCTTT.

This chain links TRBV29-1 with TRBJ1-2, with a tentative D call TRBD1 (5 bases). Trimming shortened V by 3 bases and J by 1 base, and 18 bases separated the two germline ends. This CDR3 contains 16 residues. From germline, CDR1 is SQVTM and CDR2 ANQGSEA. The CDR3 DNA is TGCAGCGTTGATAGGGGAGGGCGTCTTAGTAACTATGGCTACACCTTC. Its protein is CSVDRGGRLSNYGYTF.

The rearrangement links TRBV4-1 to TRBJ2-7; D is unresolved. The V end lost 0 bases, the J end lost 1 base, and 10 bases lay between the germline ends. CDR1 MGHRA and CDR2 YSYEKL come from the germline V gene. The CDR3 totals 15 residues. The DNA of the CDR3 is TGCGCCAGCAGCCAAGAGAGAAGTGAATCCTACGAGCAGTACTTC. Its translation is CASSQERSESYEQYF.

The genes are TRBV5-1 and TRBJ2-3; 8 bases are shared with TRBD1. The CDR3 runs to 14 residues. V dropped 3 bases and J dropped 3; count of bases not matched to a gene: 3. Germline values: CDR1 SGHRS, CDR2 YFSETQ. DNA for the CDR3: TGCGCCAGCAGCTCTGGACAGGGTACAGATACGCAGTATTTT. Its translation: CASSSGQGTDTQYF.

The rearrangement joins TRBV12-5 to TRBJ1-5; no definite D call. Germline V CDR1 and CDR2: LGHNT, FRNRAP. Deletions cut 7 bases from V and 9 bases from J, with 7 bases between. The CDR3 length is 10 residues. As DNA, the CDR3 is TGTGCTAGTGCCACACGGCCCCAGCATTTT. This codes for CASATRPQHF.

The chain joins TRBV10-2 to TRBJ1-2, with 8 bases matching TRBD1. Germline CDR1 and CDR2: WSHSY and SAAADI. This CDR3 contains 14 residues. The V gene end was trimmed by 2 bases and the J gene end by 8 bases; junction bases not matched to a gene: 7. The CDR3 here is CASSENWTGHGYTF. The CDR3 DNA sequence: TGCGCCAGCAGTGAGAATTGGACAGGGCACGGCTACACCTTC.

The V gene is TRBV25-1, the J gene TRBJ1-5, with no clear D. V lost 3 bases to trimming and J lost 9 bases, with 15 bases between them. Per germline, CDR1 MGHDK and CDR2 SYGVNS. The CDR3 loop spans 14 amino acids. DNA of the CDR3: TGTGCCAGCAGTGAGGACGGGATTGTGTTGCCCCAGCATTTT. It codes for CASSEDGIVLPQHF.

The rearrangement joins TRBV29-1 to TRBJ2-2; 10 nucleotides line up with TRBD1. The CDR3 loop spans 15 amino acids. V shed 2 bases, J shed 7 bases, and the junction held 7 bases outside the gene matches. Germline-derived CDR1 and CDR2 are SQVTM and ANQGSEA. The CDR3: CSVESGTGEIGELFF. DNA for the CDR3: TGCAGCGTTGAAAGCGGGACAGGGGAAATCGGGGAGCTGTTTTTT.

The chain combines TRBV11-2 with TRBJ1-1; D not certain. Germline V CDR1 and CDR2: SGHAT, FQNNGV. This CDR3 spans 14 amino acids. The V and J ends lost 3 bases and 5 bases respectively, with 13 bases between them. As DNA, the CDR3 is TGTGCCAGCAGCTTCCTCGAGGGTGATACTGAAGCTTTCTTT. This codes for CASSFLEGDTEAFF.

The genes are TRBV6-1 and TRBJ2-4; TRBD1 matches 7 bases. V was clipped by 2 bases and J by 0 bases; unmatched bases: 13. Germline loops: CDR1 MNHNS, CDR2 SASEGT. This CDR3 comprises 19 residues. CDR3 sequence: CASSEIGGRRGQAKNIQYF. The CDR3 DNA reads TGTGCCAGCAGTGAAATAGGAGGTCGAAGGGGGCAAGCCAAAAACATTCAGTACTTC.

This rearrangement joins TRBV2 to TRBJ2-7; 8 bases align to TRBD2. The CDR3 length is 16 residues. Per the germline V gene, CDR1 is SNHLY and CDR2 is FYNNEI. Unmatched junction bases numbered 12, after V lost 6 bases and J lost 2 bases. The CDR3, as DNA: TGTGCCAGCAGGGACCCCGGGAGGGTCCGCCCCTACGAGCAGTACTTC. Its protein product is CASRDPGRVRPYEQYF.

The chain joins TRBV4-1 to TRBJ1-2, with D possibly matching TRBD1 (5 bases). The CDR3 is 14 amino acids. Trimming stripped 6 bases from V and 10 bases from J, with 21 bases between. The V gene's germline CDR1 is MGHRA and CDR2 YSYEKL. For the CDR3, the DNA is TGCGCCAGCAGTCCGAACCGGGACGCCCTACTCTACACCTTC. This encodes CASSPNRDALLYTF.

This sequence joins TRBV12-5 and TRBJ1-5, with 10 bases fitting TRBD1. Trimming took 5 bases from V and 6 from J; bases not matched to a gene: 16. This CDR3 comprises 18 residues. CDR1 is LGHNT and CDR2 is FRNRAP in the germline V gene. CDR3 DNA: TGTGCTAGTGGTCTCCGGGACAGGGGTGAGGGATATGGTCAGCCCCAGCATTTT. Translation gives CASGLRDRGEGYGQPQHF.

The chain employs TRBV9 and TRBJ1-2, with D tentatively TRBD1 (5 bases). The CDR3 has 13 residues. Trimming took off 7 bases at V and 8 bases at J, with 18 bases between the two ends. The germline V gene encodes CDR1 SGDLS and CDR2 YYNGEE. The CDR3 DNA sequence: TGTGCCAGCGGTGGGGGAAGCCCTATGGGCTACACCTTC. It is translated as CASGGGSPMGYTF. The full variable domain, rest sourced from reference TRBV9 and TRBJ1-2, is DSGVTQTPKHLITATGQRVTLRCSPRSGDLSVYWYQQSLDQGLQFLIQYYNGEERAKGNILERFSAQQFPDLHSELNLSSLELGDSALYFCASGGGSPMGYTFGSGTRLTVV.

The J gene is TRBJ2-5, the V gene TRBV12-3 or TRBV12-4; 13 bases align to TRBD2. The CDR3 spans 18 residues. V gave up 4 bases and J gave up 5 bases; unmatched junction bases: 13. The CDR3 DNA reads as TGTGCCAGCAGTTCGGGGACTAGCGGGGTGGATCATAGTGAGACCCAGTACTTC. Amino acids: CASSSGTSGVDHSETQYF.

This chain links TRBV12-3 or TRBV12-4 with TRBJ2-1, with 11 bases matching TRBD2. The CDR3 is made up of 18 amino acids. J lost 2 bases, V lost 5 bases, and 11 bases had no gene match. The CDR3 spells CASSIGASSGGTYNEQFF. CDR3 DNA sequence: TGTGCCAGCAGTATAGGGGCCTCTAGCGGGGGGACCTACAATGAGCAGTTCTTC.

In DNA form, the CDR3 reads TGCAGCGTTTTCGGGGGGTTCTCCTACAATGAGCAGTTCTTC. Its protein is CSVFGGFSYNEQFF. J is TRBJ2-1 and V is TRBV29-1; TRBD2 matches 7 bases. The junction had 4 bases not matched to a gene; V was cut back by 5 bases and J by 0 bases. There are 14 residues in the CDR3. The germline V gene encodes CDR1 SQVTM and CDR2 ANQGSEA.

The chain combines TRBV2 with TRBJ2-1, with 7 bases identical to TRBD2. V lost 6 bases, J lost 4 bases, and 0 bases stayed unmatched. The germline gives CDR1 SNHLY, CDR2 FYNNEI. This CDR3 is 12 amino acids long. The CDR3 DNA follows: TGTGCCAGCAGGGGAGGGTACAATGAGCAGTTCTTC. Residues: CASRGGYNEQFF. The full variable domain, rest sourced from reference TRBV2 and TRBJ2-1, is EPEVTQTPSHQVTQMGQEVILRCVPISNHLYFYWYRQILGQKVEFLVSFYNNEISEKSEIFDDQFSVERPDGSNFTLKIRSTKLEDSAMYFCASRGGYNEQFFGPGTRLTVL.

The rearrangement links TRBV27 to TRBJ1-2; D remains unclear. V was shortened by 3 bases and J by 2 bases, with 7 bases between the two germline ends. This CDR3 comprises 13 residues. The germline V gene encodes CDR1 MNHEY and CDR2 SMNVEV (reference sequence). Here the CDR3 reads CASSFATNYGYTF. The CDR3 DNA is TGTGCCAGCAGTTTTGCCACCAACTATGGCTACACCTTC.

The CDR3 sequence: CASSFSNTIYF. For the CDR3, the DNA is TGTGCCAGCAGTTTTAGCAACACCATATATTTT. V usage is TRBV12-3 or TRBV12-4 and J usage is TRBJ1-3; the D is unclear. Trimming stripped 3 bases from V and 7 bases from J, with 4 bases between. The CDR3 sequence is 11 residues long.

This sequence joins TRBV20-1 and TRBJ2-7, with 7 bases aligning to TRBD2. V was clipped by 6 bases and J by 4 bases; unmatched bases: 12. The germline V gene encodes CDR1 DFQATT and CDR2 SNEGSKA (reference sequence). CDR3 length equals 14 residues. CDR3 amino acids: CSAIGEGPSYEQYF. CDR3 nucleotides: TGCAGTGCCATCGGGGAGGGCCCATCGTACGAGCAGTACTTC.

The V call is TRBV2, the J call TRBJ1-1; D unresolved. Germline CDR1 reads SNHLY; CDR2 reads FYNNEI. This CDR3 region has 11 residues. V lost 10 bases to trimming and J lost 6 bases, with 12 bases between them. CDR3 nucleotides: TGTGCCACCTTGAACCGGGCTGAAGCTTTCTTT. It translates to CATLNRAEAFF.